This is a list of T cell receptor beta chains from one sample in a study of identical twins. TCRdb reanalysed the 5' RACE reads using MiXCR and keeps one entry per CDR3 protein. The repertoire has 400,000 or so distinct CDR3 sequences, around 9.7% of them found once; the top ten carry 8.5% to 10%. Source material: naive T cells sorted from blood. All receptors come from a woman aged 45-59 years in good health. The CDR3 runs from the conserved cysteine through the conserved F or W. Fields, in order: V gene, clone size, D gene, J gene, CDR3 protein, CDR3 DNA. D genes are given only for firm matches. Size is omitted from some rows. Given values are once, few, many or a class for expanded clones.

V gene: TRBV3-1
clone size: -
D gene: -
J gene: TRBJ2-1
CDR3 protein: CASSPRSPSSSNEQFF
CDR3 DNA: TGTGCCAGCAGCCCTCGCTCCCCAAGTAGTTCGAATGAGCAGTTCTTC

V gene: TRBV27
clone size: -
D gene: TRBD2
J gene: TRBJ2-1
CDR3 protein: CASSWSGRGFYNEQFF
CDR3 DNA: TGTGCCAGCAGTTGGAGCGGGAGGGGTTTCTACAATGAGCAGTTCTTC

V gene: TRBV24-1
clone size: few
D gene: -
J gene: TRBJ2-3
CDR3 protein: CATSSQGKGDTQYF
CDR3 DNA: TGTGCCACCTCATCCCAGGGCAAGGGAGATACGCAGTATTTT

V gene: TRBV29-1
clone size: few
D gene: -
J gene: TRBJ2-3
CDR3 protein: CSVDGVGINTDTQYF
CDR3 DNA: TGCAGCGTTGATGGGGTCGGGATAAACACAGATACGCAGTATTTT

V gene: TRBV14
clone size: many
D gene: -
J gene: TRBJ1-4
CDR3 protein: CASSQVETGELFF
CDR3 DNA: TGTGCCAGCAGCCAAGTCGAGACCGGTGAACTGTTTTTT

V gene: TRBV28
clone size: -
D gene: TRBD1
J gene: TRBJ2-1
CDR3 protein: CASSLGDRLANEQFF
CDR3 DNA: TGTGCCAGCAGTTTGGGGGACAGATTAGCCAATGAGCAGTTCTTC

V gene: TRBV5-1
clone size: many
D gene: -
J gene: TRBJ2-7
CDR3 protein: CASSLVASVAREQYF
CDR3 DNA: TGCGCCAGCAGCTTGGTAGCTAGCGTCGCGCGCGAGCAGTACTTC

V gene: TRBV14
clone size: few
D gene: TRBD2
J gene: TRBJ2-7
CDR3 protein: CASSQDRTSGRKLITYEQYF
CDR3 DNA: TGTGCCAGCAGCCAAGATCGGACTAGCGGGAGAAAACTCATAACCTACGAGCAGTACTTC

V gene: TRBV5-1
clone size: -
D gene: TRBD2
J gene: TRBJ2-3
CDR3 protein: CASSLGLAGGSDTQYF
CDR3 DNA: TGCGCCAGCAGCTTGGGTCTAGCGGGAGGGTCAGATACGCAGTATTTT

V gene: TRBV7-6
clone size: -
D gene: TRBD2
J gene: TRBJ2-1
CDR3 protein: CASSLRTSGSDNEQFF
CDR3 DNA: TGTGCCAGCAGCTTAAGGACTAGCGGGAGTGACAATGAGCAGTTCTTC

V gene: TRBV3-1
clone size: many
D gene: TRBD2
J gene: TRBJ2-5
CDR3 protein: CASSQGLAGGGQETQYF
CDR3 DNA: TGTGCCAGCAGCCAAGGGCTAGCGGGAGGAGGACAAGAGACCCAGTACTTC

V gene: TRBV20-1
clone size: -
D gene: TRBD1
J gene: TRBJ1-6
CDR3 protein: CSARVGTDNSPLHF
CDR3 DNA: TGCAGTGCTAGAGTGGGGACAGATAATTCACCCCTCCACTTT

V gene: TRBV5-1
clone size: few
D gene: -
J gene: TRBJ2-2
CDR3 protein: CASRGIQAEASTGELFF
CDR3 DNA: TGCGCCAGCAGGGGCATTCAGGCGGAGGCGAGCACCGGGGAGCTGTTTTTT

V gene: TRBV29-1
clone size: few
D gene: -
J gene: TRBJ2-4
CDR3 protein: CSAPGESENIQYF
CDR3 DNA: TGCAGCGCCCCCGGGGAATCTGAAAACATTCAGTACTTC

V gene: TRBV11-2
clone size: many
D gene: -
J gene: TRBJ2-3
CDR3 protein: CASSLEGTTDTQYF
CDR3 DNA: TGTGCCAGCAGCTTAGAGGGGACCACAGATACGCAGTATTTT

V gene: TRBV27
clone size: -
D gene: -
J gene: TRBJ2-5
CDR3 protein: CASILPRRPTETQYF
CDR3 DNA: TGTGCCAGCATCCTGCCAAGGCGACCTACGGAGACCCAGTACTTC

V gene: TRBV5-6
clone size: -
D gene: -
J gene: TRBJ2-2
CDR3 protein: CASSSPGTLFTGELFF
CDR3 DNA: TGTGCCAGCAGCTCCCCGGGGACACTATTCACCGGGGAGCTGTTTTTT

V gene: TRBV5-1
clone size: many
D gene: -
J gene: TRBJ2-2
CDR3 protein: CASSLVRGRNTGELFF
CDR3 DNA: TGCGCCAGCAGCTTGGTTCGGGGTCGTAACACCGGGGAGCTGTTTTTT